The 31 T cell receptor beta chains presented below share a single source sample, sequenced in a study of blood T cell repertoires in COVID-19. Libraries were prepared by immunoSEQ multiplex PCR; TCRdb keeps only in-frame clonotypes and omits some of them. The sample records about 300,000 clones, under 90% being singletons. Sequencing was done on a sample of PBMCs or T cells enriched from blood (not recorded which). The receptor set was obtained from a man between 25 and 39 years old who had recovered from COVID-19.

The J gene is TRBJ2-7, the V gene TRBV5-1; D unclear. Germline values: CDR1 SGHRS, CDR2 YFSETQ. Trimming left V 0 bases short and J 5 bases short, with 9 bases between. CDR3 length: 13 residues. CDR3 sequence (DNA): TGCGCCAGCAGCTTGGGCTATTTGGACGAGCAGTACTTC. It translates to CASSLGYLDEQYF.

The chain carries TRBV7-2 and TRBJ2-3; TRBD1 matches at 9 bases. This CDR3 region has 14 residues. Per the germline V gene, CDR1 is SGHTA and CDR2 is FQGNSA. CDR3 protein: CAGGTGRRTDTQYF. As DNA, the CDR3 is TGTGCGGGAGGGACAGGGCGTCGCACAGATACGCAGTATTTT.

The V call is TRBV11-3, the J call TRBJ2-1; 8 bases match TRBD2. Trimming removed 1 base from V and 7 bases from J; junction bases left unmatched: 12. Germline V lookup: CDR1 SGHNT, CDR2 YENEEA. This CDR3 is 17 amino acids long. CDR3 region: CASSLAPAGVGENEQFF. Written as DNA, the CDR3 is TGTGCCAGCAGCTTAGCTCCAGCGGGAGTAGGAGAAAATGAGCAGTTCTTC. Full variable domain (outside the CDR3, taken from reference TRBV11-3 and TRBJ2-1): EAGVVQSPRYKIIEKKQPVAFWCNPISGHNTLYWYLQNLGQGPELLIRYENEEAVDDSQLPKDRFSAERLKGVDSTLKIQPAELGDSAVYLCASSLAPAGVGENEQFFGPGTRLTVL.

The chain uses TRBV4-1 and TRBJ2-1; 7 bases match TRBD2. This CDR3 spans 14 amino acids. Per germline, CDR1 MGHRA and CDR2 YSYEKL. Unmatched junction bases numbered 7, after V lost 4 bases and J lost 7 bases. CDR3 bases: TGCGCCAGCAGCCGCCCGGGACTATGGAATGAGCAGTTCTTC. Translated: CASSRPGLWNEQFF.

This clone was picked up a small number of times. For the CDR3, the DNA is TGTGCCAGCAGGACAGGGGTCGTTGGCTACACCTTC. Translation gives CASRTGVVGYTF. The rearrangement joins TRBV28 to TRBJ1-2; 8 nucleotides match TRBD1. V lost 6 bases and J lost 7; bases outside the gene matches: 4. The CDR3 length is 12 residues. The V gene's germline CDR1 is MDHEN and CDR2 SYDVKM.

The chain has TRBV6-2 or TRBV6-3 and TRBJ2-3; TRBD1 matches at 7 bases. With V trimmed by 2 bases and J by 4 bases, 6 bases remained unmatched. The CDR3 extends over 15 amino acids. Per germline, CDR1 MNHEY and CDR2 SVGEGT. CDR3 in amino acids: CASSYPDRLADTQYF. The CDR3, as DNA: TGTGCCAGCAGTTACCCGGACAGGCTCGCAGATACGCAGTATTTT.

The chain is built from TRBV6-5 and TRBJ2-5, with 9 bases fitting TRBD1. Germline values: CDR1 MNHEY, CDR2 SVGAGI. The CDR3 sequence is 15 residues long. V shed 6 bases and J 5 bases; nucleotides not matched to a gene: 10. DNA for the CDR3: TGTGCCAGCAGACCTCGGACAGGGGAAAGGGAGACCCAGTACTTC. It codes for CASRPRTGERETQYF.

The chain combines TRBV11-2 with TRBJ1-1; D remains unclear. The CDR3 is made up of 16 amino acids. Trimming left V 5 bases short and J 0 bases short, with 16 bases between. Germline lookup yields CDR1 SGHAT and CDR2 FQNNGV. Written as DNA, the CDR3 is TGTGCCAGCAGCGCAGATGGACTGCTAATGAACACTGAAGCTTTCTTT. Encoded protein: CASSADGLLMNTEAFF.

The DNA of the CDR3 is TGCGCCAGCAGCCGTACAGGGGGCAGCAGCACTGAAGCTTTCTTT. It codes for CASSRTGGSSTEAFF. The chain has TRBV5-1 and TRBJ1-1, with 9 bases matching TRBD1. Germline CDR1 reads SGHRS; CDR2 reads YFSETQ. With V trimmed by 4 bases and J by 4 bases, 8 bases remained unmatched. This CDR3 has 15 residues.

The V and J genes are TRBV7-2 and TRBJ1-1; D not resolved. The CDR3 spans 13 residues. Germline assignment: CDR1 SGHTA and CDR2 FQGNSA. The germline V and J ends were trimmed by 2 bases and 1 base, with 5 bases remaining between them. Written as DNA, the CDR3 is TGTGCCAGCAGCTTAAGAGGGAACACTGAAGCTTTCTTT. Encoded protein: CASSLRGNTEAFF.

The rearrangement uses TRBV10-3 and TRBJ2-4, with 9 bases identical to TRBD2. Germline trimming cut 0 bases from V and 3 bases from J; bases unmatched to any gene: 3. Germline V gene data show CDR1 as ENHRY and CDR2 as SYGVKD. The CDR3 sequence is 16 residues long. The DNA of the CDR3 is TGTGCCATCAGTGAGTCTAGCGGGGGAGTCAAAAACATTCAGTACTTC. Amino acid sequence: CAISESSGGVKNIQYF.

The chain uses TRBV13 and TRBJ2-3, with 14 bases fitting TRBD2. The CDR3 is made up of 20 amino acids. V lost 3 bases and J lost 4; bases outside the gene matches: 15. Germline lookup yields CDR1 PRHDT and CDR2 FYEKMQ (reference sequence). The CDR3 loop is CASSFRGTSGSGEWPDTQYF. The CDR3 bases are TGTGCCAGCAGCTTCCGCGGGACTAGCGGGAGTGGGGAGTGGCCAGATACGCAGTATTTT.

The V call is TRBV6-6, the J call TRBJ1-5; D perhaps matches TRBD1 (5 bases). The CDR3 length is 14 residues. Germline CDR1 reads MNHNY; CDR2 reads SVGAGI (reference sequence). Trimming took 0 bases from V and 7 from J, leaving 10 bases between them. The CDR3 here is CASSYSSGNQPQHF. In DNA, the CDR3 is TGTGCCAGCAGTTACTCGTCAGGGAACCAGCCCCAGCATTTT.

The V call is TRBV12-3 or TRBV12-4, the J call TRBJ2-7, with D possibly being TRBD2 (5 bases). This CDR3 spans 12 amino acids. V lost 5 bases to trimming and J lost 2 bases, with 7 bases between them. This CDR3 is CASSAGTYEQYF. CDR3 nucleotides: TGTGCCAGCAGTGCCGGGACCTACGAGCAGTACTTC.

The chain recombines TRBV5-1 with TRBJ1-2, with D hard to call. The germline V and J ends were trimmed by 0 bases and 7 bases, with 16 bases remaining between them. There are 15 residues in the CDR3. CDR1 SGHRS and CDR2 YFSETQ come from the germline V gene. CDR3 sequence reads: CASSLAGINDLGYTF. In DNA form, the CDR3 reads TGCGCCAGCAGCTTGGCAGGTATCAACGATCTTGGCTACACCTTC.

The chain is built from TRBV14 and TRBJ1-2; TRBD1 aligns across 9 bases. Losses at the gene ends were 5 bases for V and 7 bases for J; bases not matched to a gene: 5. Germline assignment: CDR1 SGHDN and CDR2 FVKESK. There are 13 residues in the CDR3. CDR3 protein: CASSMGQGSGYTF. CDR3 bases: TGTGCCAGCAGCATGGGACAGGGATCTGGCTACACCTTC.

V gene TRBV2 combines with J gene TRBJ1-3; D is uncertain. The ends were cut back, 5 bases at V and 0 bases at J, with 8 bases in the middle. The CDR3 is 14 amino acids. Germline-derived CDR1 and CDR2 are SNHLY and FYNNEI. CDR3 coding DNA: TGTGCCAGCAGTCAGTCGAACTCTGGAAACACCATATATTTT. It translates to CASSQSNSGNTIYF.

The chain carries TRBV7-8 and TRBJ2-7, with 9 bases that match TRBD1. Germline V gives CDR1 SGHVS, CDR2 FQNEAQ. There are 15 residues in the CDR3. Trimming removed 5 bases from V and 3 bases from J; junction bases left unmatched: 8. The CDR3 here is CASSKTGTGLYEQYF. CDR3 nucleotide sequence: TGTGCCAGCAGCAAAACCGGGACAGGGCTCTACGAGCAGTACTTC.

The chain recombines TRBV2 with TRBJ1-6; unclear D gene. Germline CDR1 reads SNHLY; CDR2 reads FYNNEI. The CDR3 runs 15 residues. V lost 0 bases and J 3 bases, leaving 6 bases between the germline ends. CDR3 nucleotide sequence: TGTGCCAGCAGTGAAGCGCGAATCTATAATTCACCCCTCCACTTT. As protein: CASSEARIYNSPLHF.

DNA of the CDR3: TGTGCCAGTAGTATTGACAGCTACCGCACAGATACGCAGTATTTT. It translates to CASSIDSYRTDTQYF. The gene calls are TRBV19 and TRBJ2-3, with D maybe TRBD1 (5 bases). CDR1 and CDR2 (germline): LNHDA, SQIVND (reference sequence). There are 15 residues in the CDR3. V gave up 3 bases and J gave up 1 base, with 11 bases separating them.

The chain has TRBV12-3 or TRBV12-4 and TRBJ2-3; TRBD2 is a possible D gene (5 bases). The V gene lost 6 bases and the J gene lost 7 bases, with 14 bases spanning the gap. The CDR3 contains 13 residues. The CDR3 here is CASSEKPGNTQYF. For the CDR3, the DNA is TGTGCCAGCAGCGAAAAGCCGGGGAATACGCAGTATTTT.

The chain links TRBV2 to TRBJ1-5, with D uncertain. The CDR3 extends over 13 amino acids. Trimming cost V 6 bases and J 4 bases, with 10 bases left between them. CDR1 and CDR2 from the germline V gene are SNHLY and FYNNEI. CDR3 DNA: TGTGCCAGCAGCGCAGGCTCGAATCAGCCCCAGCATTTT. It encodes CASSAGSNQPQHF. The complete variable domain, with remaining parts taken from reference TRBV2 and TRBJ1-5, reads EPEVTQTPSHQVTQMGQEVILRCVPISNHLYFYWYRQILGQKVEFLVSFYNNEISEKSEIFDDQFSVERPDGSNFTLKIRSTKLEDSAMYFCASSAGSNQPQHFGDGTRLSIL.

The chain couples TRBV6-1 to TRBJ1-2, with TRBD1 matching over 9 bases. V lost 3 bases, J lost 7 bases, and 9 bases stayed unmatched. This CDR3 has 15 residues. CDR1 and CDR2 from the germline V gene are MNHNS and SASEGT. The CDR3 bases are TGTGCCAGCAGTGATGCGACAGGGGGTCACTCTGGCTACACCTTC. It codes for CASSDATGGHSGYTF.

The chain carries TRBV5-1 and TRBJ2-1, with 9 bases fitting TRBD1. Germline values: CDR1 SGHRS, CDR2 YFSETQ. The CDR3 covers 15 residues. J lost 7 bases, V lost 2 bases, and 7 bases had no gene match. The CDR3 reads CASSLDGTGINEQFF. For the CDR3, the DNA is TGCGCCAGCAGCTTAGACGGGACAGGGATTAATGAGCAGTTCTTC.

V usage is TRBV20-1 and J usage is TRBJ2-5; 9 bases are shared with TRBD2. After removal of 3 bases from V and 5 bases from J, the junction contained 19 bases not matched to a gene. The germline CDR1 and CDR2 sequences are DFQATT and SNEGSKA (reference sequence). This CDR3 contains 18 residues. This CDR3 reads CSASWSGGKGWISETQYF. CDR3 nucleotide sequence: TGCAGTGCTAGTTGGAGCGGGGGGAAGGGGTGGATTAGCGAGACCCAGTACTTC.

This chain joins TRBV5-8 and TRBJ1-1; D is possibly TRBD1 (5 bases). The CDR3 covers 11 residues. CDR1 and CDR2 (germline): SGHTS, YDEGEE. Trimming took 1 base from V and 11 from J, leaving 9 bases between them. The CDR3 is CASSLRGFAFF. The CDR3 DNA reads TGTGCCAGCAGCTTGAGGGGATTCGCTTTCTTT.

This chain uses TRBV6-6 with TRBJ1-6; weak D call: TRBD1 (5 bases). This CDR3 contains 16 residues. Germline CDR1 and CDR2: MNHNY and SVGAGI (reference sequence). V lost 6 bases to trimming and J lost 6 bases, with 18 bases between them. The CDR3 region is CASRPAEGMVNSPLHF. CDR3 in DNA: TGTGCCAGCAGGCCGGCGGAGGGGATGGTTAATTCACCCCTCCACTTT.

The rearrangement links TRBV7-9 to TRBJ2-5, with TRBD1 matching 7 bases. This CDR3 region has 14 residues. Germline V gene data show CDR1 as SEHNR and CDR2 as FQNEAQ (reference sequence). J was trimmed by 7 bases and V by 0 bases; bases with no gene match: 5. The DNA for the CDR3 is TGTGCCAGCAGCTTAGCAGGGGGCGCGGGGACCCAGTACTTC. Translation: CASSLAGGAGTQYF.

The chain uses TRBV5-1 and TRBJ2-1; D not resolved. Germline V CDR1 and CDR2: SGHRS, YFSETQ. V was shortened by 4 bases and J by 7 bases, with 6 bases between the two germline ends. This CDR3 is built from 11 residues. The CDR3 sequence is CASSQKNEQFF. CDR3 bases: TGCGCCAGCAGCCAAAAAAATGAGCAGTTCTTC. Supplemented by reference TRBV5-1 and TRBJ2-1, the full variable domain reads KAGVTQTPRYLIKTRGQQVTLSCSPISGHRSVSWYQQTPGQGLQFLFEYFSETQRNKGNFPGRFSGRQFSNSRSEMNVSTLELGDSALYLCASSQKNEQFFGPGTRLTVL.

This clone has only one observation. The rearrangement joins TRBV20-1 to TRBJ1-1; no clear D gene. Trimming stripped 3 bases from V and 3 bases from J, with 11 bases between. The CDR3 spans 13 residues. CDR1 DFQATT and CDR2 SNEGSKA come from the germline V gene (reference sequence). CDR3 region: CSASGGFDTEAFF. The CDR3 nucleotides are TGCAGTGCTAGTGGAGGTTTTGACACTGAAGCTTTCTTT.

This chain uses TRBV28 with TRBJ2-7, with a tentative D call TRBD1 (5 bases). Germline V gene data show CDR1 as MDHEN and CDR2 as SYDVKM. V was cut by 7 bases and J by 6 bases, with 10 bases left in between. The CDR3 is made up of 11 amino acids. This chain's CDR3 is CASNSRVEQYF. CDR3 coding DNA: TGTGCCAGCAACTCCAGGGTCGAGCAGTACTTC.